Following are 25 T cell receptor beta chains from one sample sequenced in a study of blood T cell repertoires in COVID-19. Sequenced by immunoSEQ multiplex PCR; TCRdb stores in-frame clones only, minus some. The sample lists 490,000 or so clones, approximately 90% seen once, with about 2% in the top ten. What was sequenced was PBMCs or T cells enriched from blood (not recorded which). These receptors were taken from a woman aged 35 to 49 who had recovered from COVID-19.

This chain joins TRBV7-9 and TRBJ2-1; possibly TRBD2 for D (6 bases). Deletions cut 5 bases from V and 12 bases from J, with 17 bases between. CDR3 length: 13 residues. The germline V gene has CDR1 SEHNR and CDR2 FQNEAQ (reference sequence). CDR3: CASSPLEGWVQFF. The CDR3 region has the DNA TGTGCCAGCAGCCCACTGGAGGGATGGGTGCAGTTCTTC. Full variable domain (rest looked up from reference TRBV7-9 and TRBJ2-1): DTGVSQNPRHKITKRGQNVTFRCDPISEHNRLYWYRQTLGQGPEFLTYFQNEAQLEKSRLLSDRFSAERPKGSFSTLEIQRTEQGDSAMYLCASSPLEGWVQFFGPGTRLTVL.

This clone was counted only a few times. This chain links TRBV7-2 with TRBJ2-1; the D gene is possibly TRBD2 (8 bases). Trimming cost V 5 bases and J 6 bases, with 20 bases left between them. The CDR3 has 16 amino acids. Germline V gene lookup returns CDR1 SGHTA and CDR2 FQGNSA. The CDR3 DNA sequence: TGTGCCAGCAGCCCAGGGGGGACTAGTATGACCAATGAGCAGTTCTTC. Protein sequence: CASSPGGTSMTNEQFF.

The J gene is TRBJ1-1, the V gene TRBV19, with 11 positions matching TRBD1. V dropped 10 bases and J dropped 5; count of bases not matched to a gene: 6. Germline-derived CDR1 and CDR2 are LNHDA and SQIVND (reference sequence). CDR3 size: 13 residues. CDR3 amino acids: CATQDRGRTEAFF. The CDR3 DNA follows: TGTGCCACGCAGGACAGGGGGCGGACTGAAGCTTTCTTT.

V gene TRBV12-3 or TRBV12-4 combines with J gene TRBJ1-1, with D hard to call. CDR3 length: 13 residues. Deletions cut 7 bases from V and 5 bases from J, with 14 bases between. CDR3 bases: TGTGCCAGCACCCTGGACTGGAGGACTGAAGCTTTCTTT. Amino acid sequence: CASTLDWRTEAFF.

The chain uses TRBV9 and TRBJ1-2; D unclear. The V end lost 0 bases, the J end lost 5 bases, and 14 bases lay between the germline ends. Germline V lookup: CDR1 SGDLS, CDR2 YYNGEE. This CDR3 region has 15 residues. Here the CDR3 DNA reads TGTGCCAGCAGCGTAGTAGCCGAGAGGGTGTATGGCTACACCTTC. Amino acids: CASSVVAERVYGYTF.

The V call is TRBV19, the J call TRBJ1-4; TRBD1 matches at 7 bases. The germline CDR1 and CDR2 sequences are LNHDA and SQIVND (reference sequence). The V segment lost 7 bases and the J segment 8 bases; nucleotides outside the gene matches: 7. The CDR3 extends over 13 amino acids. CDR3 protein: CASTLVGGEKLFF. The CDR3 coding sequence is TGTGCCAGTACGTTGGTAGGGGGCGAAAAACTGTTTTTT. Drawing the rest from reference TRBV19 and TRBJ1-4, the complete variable domain is DGGITQSPKYLFRKEGQNVTLSCEQNLNHDAMYWYRQDPGQGLRLIYYSQIVNDFQKGDIAEGYSVSREKKESFPLTVTSAQKNPTAFYLCASTLVGGEKLFFGSGTQLSVL.

J is TRBJ2-1 and V is TRBV5-4, with 9 bases aligning to TRBD2. CDR3 length: 16 residues. Germline CDR1 is SGHNT and CDR2 is YYREEE (reference sequence). V lost 3 bases, J lost 4 bases, and 8 bases stayed unmatched. In nucleotides, the CDR3 is TGTGCCAGCAGCTCCAGGACTAGCGAAGATTACAATGAGCAGTTCTTC. Translated: CASSSRTSEDYNEQFF. The full variable domain, completed using reference TRBV5-4 and TRBJ2-1, is ETGVTQSPTHLIKTRGQQVTLRCSSQSGHNTVSWYQQALGQGPQFIFQYYREEENGRGNFPPRFSGLQFPNYSSELNVNALELDDSALYLCASSSRTSEDYNEQFFGPGTRLTVL.

This chain joins TRBV5-1 and TRBJ2-5; the D gene is possibly TRBD2 (5 bases). Trimming pared 4 bases from V and 0 bases from J, leaving 13 bases between. This CDR3 spans 15 amino acids. Looked up from germline, CDR1 is SGHRS and CDR2 is YFSETQ. The DNA for the CDR3 is TGCGCCAGCAGCCCTACAAGGACTGACCAAGAGACCCAGTACTTC. Translating gives CASSPTRTDQETQYF.

This chain uses TRBV2 with TRBJ1-3, with 7 positions matching TRBD1. Germline assignment: CDR1 SNHLY and CDR2 FYNNEI. Trimming at V came to 4 bases and at J to 2 bases, leaving 5 bases not matched to a gene. This CDR3 spans 15 amino acids. CDR3 protein: CASSARQGTGNTIYF. CDR3 DNA sequence: TGTGCCAGCAGTGCCCGACAGGGTACTGGAAACACCATATATTTT.

The chain links TRBV5-1 to TRBJ2-1; 7 bases are shared with TRBD1. The junction had 18 bases not matched to a gene; V was cut back by 0 bases and J by 9 bases. The germline V gene has CDR1 SGHRS and CDR2 YFSETQ. This CDR3 is 18 amino acids long. CDR3 sequence (DNA): TGCGCCAGCAGCTTGGCCCGATGGACAGGAGACCTTGGTAGTGAGCAGTTCTTC. It encodes CASSLARWTGDLGSEQFF. Combining the CDR3 with reference TRBV5-1 and TRBJ2-1 gives the whole variable domain KAGVTQTPRYLIKTRGQQVTLSCSPISGHRSVSWYQQTPGQGLQFLFEYFSETQRNKGNFPGRFSGRQFSNSRSEMNVSTLELGDSALYLCASSLARWTGDLGSEQFFGPGTRLTVL.

The rearrangement uses TRBV7-9 and TRBJ1-2; a possible D gene is TRBD1 (5 bases). Trimming left V 1 base short and J 10 bases short, with 13 bases between. Germline V gives CDR1 SEHNR, CDR2 FQNEAQ (reference sequence). This CDR3 has 13 amino acids. The CDR3 spells CASSLGEGRTYTF. The CDR3 DNA follows: TGTGCCAGCAGCTTAGGGGAGGGGAGGACCTACACCTTC.

The genes are TRBV23-1 and TRBJ1-5; D is unclear. TRBV23-1 is given ORF status, its function remaining uncertain. The V end was cut by 7 bases, the J end by 1 base, with 11 bases between. This CDR3 contains 14 residues. The CDR3 coding sequence is TGCGCCAGCAATCGAGGTGGAAGCAATCAGCCCCAGCATTTT. Its protein product is CASNRGGSNQPQHF.

This chain connects TRBV4-3 to TRBJ1-1, with D possibly being TRBD1 (6 bases). This CDR3 is 13 amino acids long. Germline V lookup: CDR1 LGHNA, CDR2 YSLEER. The germline V and J ends were trimmed by 2 bases and 5 bases, with 9 bases remaining between them. The CDR3 DNA follows: TGCGCCAGCAGCCAAACAGGGACGACTGAAGCTTTCTTT. Translating gives CASSQTGTTEAFF.

As DNA, the CDR3 is TGTGCCAGCAGCCCCAAACCGGCGAACACCGGGGAGCTGTTTTTT. Translation gives CASSPKPANTGELFF. J is TRBJ2-2 and V is TRBV7-2; no clear D gene. The CDR3 runs to 15 residues. The V gene's germline CDR1 is SGHTA and CDR2 FQGNSA. Trimming pared 5 bases from V and 0 bases from J, leaving 10 bases between. Based on the CDR3 plus reference TRBV7-2 and TRBJ2-2, the full variable domain is GAGVSQSPSNKVTEKGKDVELRCDPISGHTALYWYRQSLGQGLEFLIYFQGNSAPDKSGLPSDRFSAERTGGSVSTLTIQRTQQEDSAVYLCASSPKPANTGELFFGEGSRLTVL.

The chain recombines TRBV7-2 with TRBJ1-1, with 7 bases lining up with TRBD1. From germline, CDR1 is SGHTA and CDR2 FQGNSA. With 2 bases clipped from V and 3 bases from J, the junction kept 12 bases outside the gene matches. This CDR3 is built from 17 residues. As DNA, the CDR3 is TGTGCCAGCAGCTTAAAGTTCCAGGGGGATCTGTACACTGAAGCTTTCTTT. The encoded protein is CASSLKFQGDLYTEAFF.

The CDR3 is CASRTGAEPSYEQYF. In nucleotides, the CDR3 is TGTGCCAGCAGGACAGGGGCTGAACCCTCCTACGAGCAGTACTTC. The V and J genes are TRBV6-5 and TRBJ2-7, with 8 bases matching TRBD1. CDR1 MNHEY and CDR2 SVGAGI come from the germline V gene. The trim removed 6 bases at V and 0 bases at J, leaving 7 bases unmatched. The CDR3 contains 15 residues.

The chain recombines TRBV28 with TRBJ2-6; D perhaps matches TRBD1 (6 bases). The CDR3 sequence is 17 residues long. V lost 5 bases and J 2 bases, leaving 16 bases between the germline ends. Germline CDR1 reads MDHEN; CDR2 reads SYDVKM. In nucleotides, the CDR3 is TGTGCCAGCAGTCCAACCCCAGGGGCTGCTGGGGCCAACGTCCTGACTTTC. It encodes CASSPTPGAAGANVLTF.

The chain recombines TRBV27 with TRBJ1-1; 12 bases map to TRBD1. The germline V gene encodes CDR1 MNHEY and CDR2 SMNVEV (reference sequence). This CDR3 region has 18 residues. With V trimmed by 5 bases and J by 3 bases, 13 bases remained unmatched. The CDR3 region has the DNA TGTGCCAGCAGTCCCTACTCGGGACAGGGGGCCGTGGACACTGAAGCTTTCTTT. Protein: CASSPYSGQGAVDTEAFF.

V is TRBV11-2 and J is TRBJ2-3; the D gene is possibly TRBD2 (6 bases). CDR1 is SGHAT, CDR2 FQNNGV, per germline. The CDR3 loop spans 14 amino acids. The V end was cut by 2 bases, the J end by 4 bases, with 10 bases between. The CDR3 DNA sequence: TGTGCCAGCAGCTTATACGGGAGCCCAGATACGCAGTATTTT. Translation gives CASSLYGSPDTQYF.

The chain carries TRBV5-8 and TRBJ2-5; weak D call: TRBD2 (5 bases). The CDR3 is 15 amino acids. Deletions cut 2 bases from V and 4 bases from J, with 15 bases between. Per germline, CDR1 SGHTS and CDR2 YDEGEE. Here the CDR3 reads CASSFRTGGPETQYF. DNA of the CDR3: TGTGCCAGCAGCTTTAGGACTGGTGGCCCAGAGACCCAGTACTTC.

The rearrangement joins TRBV7-9 to TRBJ2-1; 9 bases match TRBD2. Germline V gene lookup returns CDR1 SEHNR and CDR2 FQNEAQ (reference sequence). Trimming at V came to 0 bases and at J to 7 bases, leaving 4 bases not matched to a gene. CDR3 length: 15 residues. The CDR3 nucleotides are TGTGCCAGCAGCTTAGCTAGCGGGGGTTTTAATGAGCAGTTCTTC. Encoded protein: CASSLASGGFNEQFF.

The chain has TRBV6-5 and TRBJ1-1; the D gene is possibly TRBD1 (5 bases). The ends were cut back, 8 bases at V and 5 bases at J, with 9 bases in the middle. The CDR3 is made up of 11 amino acids. Germline assignment: CDR1 MNHEY and CDR2 SVGAGI. The CDR3 DNA sequence: TGTGCCAGCGGCCAGGGTACTGAAGCTTTCTTT. Amino acid sequence: CASGQGTEAFF.

This clone was detected a few times. The V gene is TRBV6-4, the J gene TRBJ1-5; a weak D match, TRBD1 (6 bases). The V end lost 2 bases, the J end lost 6 bases, and 11 bases lay between the germline ends. The CDR3 runs to 14 residues. Germline V gene sequence: CDR1 MRHNA, CDR2 SNTAGT. CDR3 in amino acids: CASSDREGGQPQHF. The CDR3 region has the DNA TGTGCCAGCAGTGACAGGGAAGGGGGTCAGCCCCAGCATTTT.

This chain links TRBV18 with TRBJ2-2, with D possibly TRBD1 on 5 matching bases. The length of the CDR3 is 16 residues. Germline V gene data show CDR1 as KGHSH and CDR2 as LQKENI. The germline V and J ends were trimmed by 3 bases and 4 bases, with 15 bases remaining between them. Written as DNA, the CDR3 is TGTGCCAGCTCACCCCCAGGGTCTGTTTCCACCGGGGAGCTGTTTTTT. Encoded protein: CASSPPGSVSTGELFF.

V usage is TRBV29-1 and J usage is TRBJ1-1; maybe TRBD1 (5 bases). Trimming shortened V by 7 bases and J by 5 bases, and 11 bases separated the two germline ends. This CDR3 spans 11 amino acids. Germline V CDR1 and CDR2: SQVTM, ANQGSEA. CDR3 loop: CSASGKTEAFF. The CDR3 DNA reads TGCAGCGCCTCAGGGAAAACTGAAGCTTTCTTT. Based on the CDR3 plus reference TRBV29-1 and TRBJ1-1, the full variable domain is SAVISQKPSRDICQRGTSLTIQCQVDSQVTMMFWYRQQPGQSLTLIATANQGSEATYESGFVIDKFPISRPNLTFSTLTVSNMSPEDSSIYLCSASGKTEAFFGQGTRLTVV.